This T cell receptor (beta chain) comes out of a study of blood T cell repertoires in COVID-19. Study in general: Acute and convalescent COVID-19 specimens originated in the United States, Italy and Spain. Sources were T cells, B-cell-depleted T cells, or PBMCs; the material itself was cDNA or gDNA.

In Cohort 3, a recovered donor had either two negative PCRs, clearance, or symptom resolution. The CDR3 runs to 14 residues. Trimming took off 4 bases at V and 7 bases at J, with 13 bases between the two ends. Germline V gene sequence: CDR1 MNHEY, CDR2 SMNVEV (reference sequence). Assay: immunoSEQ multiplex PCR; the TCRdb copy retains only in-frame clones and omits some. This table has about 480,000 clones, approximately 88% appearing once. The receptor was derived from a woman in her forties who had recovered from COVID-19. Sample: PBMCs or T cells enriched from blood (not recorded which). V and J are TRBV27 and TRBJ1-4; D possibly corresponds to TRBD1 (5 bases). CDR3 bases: TGTGCCAGCAGTTACCAGAGGAGGGGTGAAAAACTGTTTTTT. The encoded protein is CASSYQRRGEKLFF.